This is a list of T cell receptor beta chains from one sample in a study of T cells in tumors after PD-1 blockade. TCRdb keeps only in-frame clones here, not all; method: immunoSEQ multiplex PCR. The data contain around 19,000 clones, around 80% of them seen just once; the ten biggest clones take up roughly 25%. Sequencing used PBMCs, obtained before anti-PD-1 treatment. All receptors derive from a human donor with basal cell carcinoma. The CDR3 runs from the conserved cysteine through the conserved F or W. A D gene is named only where the DNA matches it firmly. Size tells how often a clone was seen (once, few, many) or the class of an expanded clone, and some rows leave it out.

d_gene: TRBD1
j_gene: TRBJ2-6
v_gene: TRBV11-2
abundance: -
CDR3aa: CASSSGQGGYSGANVLTF
CDR3nt: TGTGCCAGCAGCTCGGGACAGGGGGGTTACTCTGGGGCCAACGTCCTGACTTTC

d_gene: TRBD2
j_gene: TRBJ2-1
v_gene: TRBV28
abundance: -
CDR3aa: CASRLGLAGIYNEQFF
CDR3nt: TGTGCCAGCAGACTAGGACTAGCGGGAATCTACAATGAGCAGTTCTTC

d_gene: -
j_gene: TRBJ2-1
v_gene: TRBV28
abundance: -
CDR3aa: CASSSPEGEDEQFF
CDR3nt: TGTGCCAGCAGTTCCCCGGAGGGGGAGGATGAGCAGTTCTTC

d_gene: -
j_gene: TRBJ2-3
v_gene: TRBV7-3
abundance: -
CDR3aa: CASRNRVATDTQYF
CDR3nt: TGTGCCAGCAGAAACCGGGTCGCCACAGATACGCAGTATTTT

d_gene: TRBD2
j_gene: TRBJ2-3
v_gene: TRBV18
abundance: few
CDR3aa: CASSLRTSGNTDTQYF
CDR3nt: TGTGCCAGCTCACTTCGGACTAGCGGAAACACAGATACGCAGTATTTT

d_gene: -
j_gene: TRBJ2-2
v_gene: TRBV18
abundance: -
CDR3aa: CASSPEPGGELFF
CDR3nt: TGTGCCAGCTCACCCGAGCCGGGCGGGGAGCTGTTTTTT

d_gene: -
j_gene: TRBJ1-5
v_gene: TRBV19
abundance: -
CDR3aa: CASSRSVTGNQPQHF
CDR3nt: TGTGCCAGTAGTAGATCCGTGACAGGCAATCAGCCCCAGCATTTT

d_gene: -
j_gene: TRBJ2-1
v_gene: TRBV9
abundance: -
CDR3aa: CASSVQSGFYNEQFF
CDR3nt: TGTGCCAGCAGCGTTCAGAGTGGCTTTTACAATGAGCAGTTCTTC

d_gene: TRBD1
j_gene: TRBJ2-5
v_gene: TRBV24-1
abundance: -
CDR3aa: CATSPGQEETQYF
CDR3nt: TGTGCCACCAGTCCGGGACAGGAAGAGACCCAGTACTTC

d_gene: -
j_gene: TRBJ2-5
v_gene: TRBV7-2
abundance: once
CDR3aa: CASSSPPWERRPPETQYF
CDR3nt: TGTGCCAGCAGCTCCCCCCCGTGGGAGAGGCGCCCTCCAGAGACCCAGTACTTC

d_gene: TRBD2
j_gene: TRBJ2-7
v_gene: TRBV2
abundance: -
CDR3aa: CASSASLAGDDEQYF
CDR3nt: TGTGCCAGCAGTGCCTCTCTAGCGGGAGACGACGAGCAGTACTTC

d_gene: -
j_gene: TRBJ2-2
v_gene: TRBV25-1
abundance: -
CDR3aa: CASSETLRGWELFF
CDR3nt: TGTGCCAGCAGTGAAACTCTTAGAGGGTGGGAGCTGTTTTTT

d_gene: TRBD1
j_gene: TRBJ1-5
v_gene: TRBV19
abundance: -
CDR3aa: CASSMPHGGGTGREPQHF
CDR3nt: TGTGCCAGTAGTATGCCCCACGGAGGGGGGACAGGGAGGGAGCCCCAGCATTTT

d_gene: -
j_gene: TRBJ2-5
v_gene: TRBV18
abundance: -
CDR3aa: CASSPTGQSETQYF
CDR3nt: TGTGCCAGCTCACCAACAGGACAATCGGAGACCCAGTACTTC

d_gene: TRBD1
j_gene: TRBJ1-6
v_gene: TRBV9
abundance: once
CDR3aa: CASSAGQANSPLHF
CDR3nt: TGTGCCAGCAGCGCCGGACAGGCTAATTCACCCCTCCACTTT

d_gene: TRBD2
j_gene: TRBJ2-1
v_gene: TRBV2
abundance: -
CDR3aa: CARCYGGARVGSSYNEQFF
CDR3nt: TGTGCCCGCTGTTACGGGGGGGCGCGGGTGGGGAGCTCCTACAATGAGCAGTTCTTC

d_gene: TRBD1
j_gene: TRBJ2-7
v_gene: TRBV14
abundance: -
CDR3aa: CASSQDRVTGYEQYF
CDR3nt: TGTGCCAGCAGCCAGGACAGGGTCACGGGCTACGAGCAGTACTTC

d_gene: -
j_gene: TRBJ2-1
v_gene: TRBV24-1
abundance: -
CDR3aa: CATSFYEQFF
CDR3nt: TGTGCCACCAGTTTCTATGAGCAGTTCTTC

d_gene: TRBD2
j_gene: TRBJ2-3
v_gene: TRBV2
abundance: -
CDR3aa: CASRSLAGATDTQYF
CDR3nt: TGTGCCAGCAGGAGCCTAGCGGGGGCGACAGATACGCAGTATTTT

d_gene: -
j_gene: TRBJ1-4
v_gene: TRBV4-1
abundance: -
CDR3aa: CASSLGGTDEKLFF
CDR3nt: TGCGCCAGCAGCCTAGGAGGGACGGATGAAAAACTGTTTTTT

d_gene: TRBD2
j_gene: TRBJ2-7
v_gene: TRBV30
abundance: -
CDR3aa: CAWSAGTTLKEQYF
CDR3nt: TGTGCCTGGAGTGCCGGGACTACATTAAAGGAGCAGTACTTC

d_gene: -
j_gene: TRBJ1-3
v_gene: TRBV7-9
abundance: -
CDR3aa: CASSLSASGNTIYF
CDR3nt: TGTGCCAGCAGCTTAAGTGCATCTGGAAACACCATATATTTT

d_gene: -
j_gene: TRBJ2-7
v_gene: TRBV24-1
abundance: once
CDR3aa: CATSDLGAGRYFYEQYF
CDR3nt: TGTGCCACCAGTGATTTGGGGGCTGGACGCTATTTCTACGAGCAGTACTTC

d_gene: -
j_gene: TRBJ1-5
v_gene: TRBV20-1
abundance: once
CDR3aa: CSASGSNQPQHF
CDR3nt: TGCAGTGCTAGTGGTAGCAATCAGCCCCAGCATTTT

d_gene: TRBD2
j_gene: TRBJ2-1
v_gene: TRBV11-3
abundance: -
CDR3aa: CASSLEAGGPHEQFF
CDR3nt: TGTGCCAGCAGCTTAGAGGCGGGAGGGCCCCATGAGCAGTTCTTC

d_gene: TRBD2
j_gene: TRBJ2-3
v_gene: TRBV7-2
abundance: -
CDR3aa: CASTLGPGLALADTQYF
CDR3nt: TGTGCCAGCACCCTTGGTCCGGGACTAGCGTTAGCAGATACGCAGTATTTT

d_gene: -
j_gene: TRBJ1-5
v_gene: TRBV18
abundance: -
CDR3aa: CASSLGPRNQPQHF
CDR3nt: TGTGCCAGCTCACTAGGACCTCGCAATCAGCCCCAGCATTTT

d_gene: TRBD1
j_gene: TRBJ1-4
v_gene: TRBV15
abundance: -
CDR3aa: CATSTDRGPSEKLFF
CDR3nt: TGTGCCACCAGCACGGACAGGGGGCCTTCTGAAAAACTGTTTTTT

d_gene: -
j_gene: TRBJ1-1
v_gene: TRBV11-1
abundance: -
CDR3aa: CASRTRVGATEAFF
CDR3nt: TGTGCCAGCAGGACCAGGGTGGGGGCCACTGAAGCTTTCTTT

d_gene: TRBD2
j_gene: TRBJ2-1
v_gene: TRBV2
abundance: few
CDR3aa: CASCYGGAGAGSSYNEQFF
CDR3nt: TGTGCCAGCTGTTACGGGGGGGCGGGGGCGGGGAGCTCCTACAATGAGCAGTTCTTC

d_gene: -
j_gene: TRBJ2-7
v_gene: TRBV6-2/TRBV6-3
abundance: -
CDR3aa: CASSLRGSYEQYF
CDR3nt: TGTGCCAGCAGCTTGCGGGGTTCCTACGAGCAGTACTTC